A selection of T cell receptor beta chains follows, all from one sample in a study of shared clonotypes between healthy human individuals. Sequencing was performed with immunoSEQ multiplex PCR; in TCRdb, only in-frame clones are kept and a portion is missing. This table has 550,000 to 600,000 clones, roughly 98% appearing once. The sequenced sample was naive CD8+ T cells sorted from blood. Receptor source: a man in his thirties or forties in good health. The CDR3 runs from the conserved cysteine through the conserved F or W. The D gene is left open where the match is weak. Size is stated for part of the rows, as once, few or many counts, or as a class when the clone is expanded.

TGTGCCAGCAGCTTAAATTTATACAGGGCAACAATGAATGAGCAGTTCTTC,CASSLNLYRATMNEQFF,.,.,TRBJ2-1,TRBV11-2
TGTGCCAGCAGCGTAGAGGGACTAGCGGGAAGTGATACGCAGTATTTT,CASSVEGLAGSDTQYF,TRBD2,.,TRBJ2-3,TRBV9
TGTGCCAGCAGTCTGACTCTCGACAGACGCGCCTTCTTC,CASSLTLDRRAFF,.,once,TRBJ2-1,TRBV6-5
TGTGCCAGCAGTTTGACCCAAGAGCGTCAAGAGACCCAGTACTTC,CASSLTQERQETQYF,.,.,TRBJ2-5,TRBV27
TGCGCCAGCAGCTCTTCGGGACTAGCGGGCGAAATCCCCTACGAGCAGTACTTC,CASSSSGLAGEIPYEQYF,TRBD2,.,TRBJ2-7,TRBV5-1
TGCGCCAGCAGCTTAGGGACCAACTACGAGCAGTACTTC,CASSLGTNYEQYF,.,.,TRBJ2-7,TRBV5-1
TGTGCCAGCAGTATGGTGGGGCAGCCCCAGCATTTT,CASSMVGQPQHF,.,.,TRBJ1-5,TRBV27
TGTGCCAGCGGAACCGGGACGGTGGATAATCAGCCCCAGCATTTT,CASGTGTVDNQPQHF,.,.,TRBJ1-5,TRBV6-5
TGTGCCAGCAGGTTAGCGGGAGTGGCAGATACGCAGTATTTT,CASRLAGVADTQYF,TRBD2,.,TRBJ2-3,TRBV6-5
TGTGCCAGCAGCGTAAGTAGGGGAGGGAACACTGAAGCTTTCTTT,CASSVSRGGNTEAFF,.,.,TRBJ1-1,TRBV9
TGTGCCAGCAGTCGGAATTTCGACAGGGGCGACAACACCGGGGAGCTGTTTTTT,CASSRNFDRGDNTGELFF,TRBD1,.,TRBJ2-2,TRBV28
TGCGCCAGCAGCCAAGATTCCGGACAGGGGAATCAGCCCCAGCATTTT,CASSQDSGQGNQPQHF,TRBD1,.,TRBJ1-5,TRBV4-1
TGTGCCAGCTCACCAGATGCGACCTACGAGCAGTACTTC,CASSPDATYEQYF,.,once,TRBJ2-7,TRBV18
TGTGCCAGCAGCTTAGCGGGCCGTCTGGTAGGGGGCTACACCTTC,CASSLAGRLVGGYTF,.,.,TRBJ1-2,TRBV11-2
TGCGCCAGCAGCTCGCCGGGACAGGGCCCCTACGAGCAGTACTTC,CASSSPGQGPYEQYF,TRBD1,.,TRBJ2-7,TRBV5-1
TGTGCCAGCAGCTTACTAGGCGTCTTCCAAGAGACCCAGTACTTC,CASSLLGVFQETQYF,.,.,TRBJ2-5,TRBV11-2
TGCGCCAGCAGCCAAGAAGGGAGGTCCTACGAGCAGTACTTC,CASSQEGRSYEQYF,.,.,TRBJ2-7,TRBV4-1
TGTGCCAGCTCAGAACCTGGAGTCTACGAGCAGTACTTC,CASSEPGVYEQYF,.,.,TRBJ2-7,TRBV18
TGCGCCAGCAGCCCTTCAGGTAGGGCCGGGGAGCAGTTCTTC,CASSPSGRAGEQFF,.,.,TRBJ2-1,TRBV4-1
TGTGCCAGCAGCTTAGATGGGAACATTCAGTACTTC,CASSLDGNIQYF,.,.,TRBJ2-4,TRBV7-9
TGTGCCAGCAGTTACGGGAGGGGGTCGGATGAAAAACTGTTTTTT,CASSYGRGSDEKLFF,.,.,TRBJ1-4,TRBV6-5
TGTGCCAGTAGTCCGCTGACAGGGTGGTCAGAAGCTTTCTTT,CASSPLTGWSEAFF,TRBD1,.,TRBJ1-1,TRBV19
TGTGCCAGCAGCTTATGGACTAGCGGGAATGATGAGCAGTTCTTC,CASSLWTSGNDEQFF,TRBD2,.,TRBJ2-1,TRBV11-2
TGTGCCAGCGGTACTAGCGGGAGTCACGAGCAGTACTTC,CASGTSGSHEQYF,TRBD2,.,TRBJ2-7,TRBV5-4